Shown below are 15 T cell receptor beta chains from a single sample sequenced in a study of tumor-infiltrating lymphocytes in primary liver carcinoma. cDNA specific to TCR beta was made from 500 ng of total RNA, with a constant-region primer employed for priming. Three nested multiplex PCR rounds of slightly modified ARM-PCR generated TCR beta libraries. Primers for the first two PCR rounds were TRBV1-TRBV30 forward primers and a C-beta reverse primer (around 10 cycles per round). TCRdb reprocessed the multiplex PCR reads via MiXCR and lists one record per CDR3 protein. The sample includes just over 20,000 distinct CDR3 sequences, roughly 79% seen only once; the top ten take roughly 40%. Total RNA and DNA came together from around 20-30 mg of bulk tissue without cell sorting. The specimen was liver tumor tissue from sampling region 4. Documented subset: tumor region T4, right-lateral pole. The receptors derive from a woman in her 30s with primary liver carcinoma and hepatitis B virus infection.

As concerns this clonotype: Germline is not matched at one junction end, which may reflect a read error. The rearrangement links TRBV11-2 to TRBJ2-7; D not resolved. CDR1 is SGHAT and CDR2 is FQNNGV in the germline V gene. The CDR3 consists of 13 residues. The CDR3 nucleotides are TGTACCAGTAGCCCCAGGAACACCTACGAGCAGTACTTC. The encoded protein is CTSSPRNTYEQYF.

Concerning this clonotype itself: The junction shows a germline mismatch at one end, possibly a read error. The rearrangement joins TRBV12-3 or TRBV12-4 to TRBJ2-5; possible D gene TRBD2, 6 bases. This CDR3 comprises 15 residues. The CDR3 DNA sequence: TGTGTCAGCAACATCTACCCCGGGAGTGAAGAGACCCAGTACTTC. Translating it yields CVSNIYPGSEETQYF.

As for this clonotype: The final CDR3 position lacks the conserved phenylalanine or tryptophan, pointing to a likely read error. CDR3 sequence reads: CASSTYPGSEETQYS. Written as DNA, the CDR3 is TGTGCCAGTAGCACCTACCCCGGGAGCGAAGAGACACAGTACTCT. The chain has TRBV12-3 or TRBV12-4 and TRBJ2-5; possibly TRBD2 for D (6 bases). The CDR3 has 15 amino acids.

This clonotype qualifies as medium-sized. V is TRBV29-1 and J is TRBJ1-1; D gene unclear. Germline V CDR1 and CDR2: SQVTM, ANQGSEA. The V and J ends lost 3 bases and 5 bases respectively, with 13 bases between them. CDR3 length: 13 residues. This CDR3 is CSVDGYSVTEAFF. The CDR3 region has the DNA TGCAGCGTTGACGGGTATTCGGTGACTGAAGCTTTCTTT.

As to this clonotype: Likely a read error: the CDR3 ends without its conserved phenylalanine or tryptophan. This rearrangement joins TRBV12-3 or TRBV12-4 to TRBJ2-7; the D call may be TRBD1 or TRBD2 (6 bases each). V was pared by 3 bases and J by 5 bases, with 17 bases between. The CDR3 sequence is 15 residues long. CDR3 region: CASSFRGQVNHEQYY. As DNA, the CDR3 is TGTGCCAGCAGTTTTCGGGGGCAGGTGAATCACGAGCAGTACTAC.

Remarks on this clonotype: One end of the junction is discordant with germline, which a read error may explain. The rearrangement joins TRBV5-5 to TRBJ2-4, with 7 bases matching TRBD2. This CDR3 spans 17 amino acids. Germline loops: CDR1 SGHKS, CDR2 YYEKEE (reference sequence). The DNA for the CDR3 is TGTGCCAACAGCTTAATAGGGATGAGGGAGGGGTCGGACATTCAGTACTTC. This gives the protein CANSLIGMREGSDIQYF. Full variable domain (remainder filled in from reference TRBV5-5 and TRBJ2-4): DAGVTQSPTHLIKTRGQQVTLRCSPISGHKSVSWYQQVLGQGPQFIFQYYEKEERGRGNFPDRFSARQFPNYSSELNVNALLLGDSALYLCANSLIGMREGSDIQYFGAGTRLSVL.

A remark on this clonotype: One junction end does not reproduce the germline sequence, and a read error may be involved. The chain combines TRBV11-2 with TRBJ2-7; D assignment may be TRBD1 or TRBD2 (5 bases each). CDR1 and CDR2 (germline): SGHAT, FQNNGV. The CDR3 runs 15 residues. CDR3 sequence: CASSSPGTGTYKQYF. CDR3 in DNA: TGCGCTAGCAGCTCTCCTGGGACGGGTACCTACAAGCAGTACTTC.

This clonotype was detected only once. Compared with germline, one end of the junction differs, possibly owing to a read error. CDR3 nucleotides: TGCGCCAGCAATGGCGGGAGGGCCGACACCGGGGAGCTGTTATTT. It specifies CASNGGRADTGELLF. The rearrangement uses TRBV28 and TRBJ2-2, with 9 nucleotides matching TRBD2. This CDR3 is 15 amino acids long. The V gene's germline CDR1 is MDHEN and CDR2 SYDVKM. The full variable domain, completed using reference TRBV28 and TRBJ2-2, is DVKVTQSSRYLVKRTGEKVFLECVQDMDHENMFWYRQDPGLGLRLIYFSYDVKMKEKGDIPEGYSVSREKKERFSLILESASTNQTSMYLCASNGGRADTGELLFGEGSRLTVL.

On this clonotype: The junction differs from germline at one of its ends, possibly a read error. The chain uses TRBV6-2 or TRBV6-3 and TRBJ1-5; no firm D call. The CDR3 contains 13 residues. The germline gives CDR1 MNHEY, CDR2 SVGEGT. This CDR3 is CASSYRDNQPHHF. CDR3 bases: TGTGCCAGCAGTTATCGGGATAATCAGCCCCATCATTTT.

About this clonotype itself: At one of its ends the junction is not consistent with the germline gene, which may arise from a read error. V is TRBV12-3 or TRBV12-4 and J is TRBJ2-1; D possibly corresponds to TRBD2 (6 bases). The CDR3 is made up of 15 amino acids. CDR3 residues: CVSSDPLVGGNEQFF. The CDR3 DNA reads as TGTGTCAGCAGCGACCCACTAGTGGGGGGCAATGAGCAGTTCTTC.

Worth noting for this clonotype: The germline gene is not matched at one end of the junction; a read error may be the cause. The genes are TRBV28 and TRBJ1-5; tentative D call: TRBD1 (5 bases). Germline values: CDR1 MDHEN, CDR2 SYDVKM. The CDR3 loop spans 13 amino acids. The CDR3 DNA is TGTTCCTCCAGGCGGGGCTCGGATGGTCCCCAGCATTTC. It encodes CSSRRGSDGPQHF.

As regards this clonotype: At one of its ends the junction is not consistent with the germline gene, which may arise from a read error. The rearrangement uses TRBV6-1 and TRBJ2-2; D tentatively reads TRBD1 or TRBD2 (6 bases each). The CDR3 covers 19 residues. In germline, CDR1 is MNHNS, CDR2 SASEGT. DNA for the CDR3: TGTGCCAGCAGTGAAACCCTTCCCGGGGGCGCCTCGAACACCGGGAAGCTGCTTTTT. Protein product: CASSETLPGGASNTGKLLF.

Note on this clonotype: Since the CDR3 does not end with the conserved phenylalanine or tryptophan, this likely comes from a read error. Because the CDR3's place on the DNA is in doubt, the DNA is left out and the CDR3 is given as listed by TCRdb. The chain recombines TRBV11-2 with TRBJ2-5; whether TRBD1, the table's D call, matches the DNA was not checked. The CDR3 length is 14 residues, termini included. Germline V lookup: CDR1 SGHAT, CDR2 FQNNGV. CDR3 sequence reads: CANSLAGAQETQNL.

The chain recombines TRBV4-3 with TRBJ2-3; D perhaps matches TRBD2 (6 bases). Trimming left V 3 bases short and J 13 bases short, with 32 bases between. The length of the CDR3 is 18 residues. CDR1 and CDR2 from the germline V gene are LGHNA and YSLEER. This CDR3 is CASSQSVWRGDPDDKKYF. The CDR3 nucleotides are TGCGCCAGCAGCCAGTCGGTCTGGCGGGGTGATCCCGATGATAAGAAGTATTTT.

Remarks on this clonotype: An end of the junction does not agree with germline; a read error may underlie this. The gene calls are TRBV7-9 and TRBJ2-3; TRBD1 aligns across 7 bases. Germline CDR1 and CDR2: SEHNR and FQNEAQ (reference sequence). The CDR3 runs 16 residues. CDR3 protein: CDSSLERGQQEDTLYF. CDR3 bases: TGCGACAGCAGCTTAGAAAGGGGACAGCAAGAAGATACGCTGTATTTT.